Following are 21 T cell receptor beta chains from one sample sequenced in a study of blood T cell repertoires in COVID-19. Only in-frame clones appear in the TCRdb table, and some are missing; sequencing was by immunoSEQ multiplex PCR. The sample has roughly 200,000 clones, around 84% seen once; the top ten hold under 4%. The sample was PBMCs or T cells enriched from blood (not recorded which). These receptors originate from a woman in her twenties or thirties who had been exposed to COVID-19.

The chain links TRBV9 to TRBJ2-7; the D gene is possibly TRBD1 (6 bases). The CDR3 has 13 amino acids. V dropped 4 bases and J dropped 4 bases, with 12 bases sitting between them. Germline CDR1 SGDLS, CDR2 YYNGEE. In DNA form, the CDR3 reads TGTGCCAGCAGCCCCGGGACAACTTACGAGCAGTACTTC. Amino acids: CASSPGTTYEQYF. The variable domain in full, with the rest retrieved from reference TRBV9 and TRBJ2-7, is DSGVTQTPKHLITATGQRVTLRCSPRSGDLSVYWYQQSLDQGLQFLIQYYNGEERAKGNILERFSAQQFPDLHSELNLSSLELGDSALYFCASSPGTTYEQYFGPGTRLTVT.

Comments on this clone: Other DNA sequences in the sample encode the same CDR3. The chain has TRBV3-1 (or the pseudogene TRBV3-2) and TRBJ1-1; a possible D gene is TRBD1 (6 bases). V was cut by 1 base and J by 8 bases, with 8 bases left in between. Germline V gives CDR1 LGHDT, CDR2 YNNKEL (reference sequence). The CDR3 contains 12 residues. CDR3 DNA sequence: TGTGCCAGCAGCCAAGGAGGGGGAGAAGCTTTCTTT. This codes for CASSQGGGEAFF.

The DNA for the CDR3 is TGCAGCGTTGATACAAAGGCACGGAGGGCAAACACTGAAGCTTTCTTT. This codes for CSVDTKARRANTEAFF. J is TRBJ1-1 and V is TRBV29-1; D unresolved. CDR1 is SQVTM, CDR2 ANQGSEA, per germline. Trimming removed 3 bases from V and 2 bases from J, with 19 bases in between. This CDR3 is 16 amino acids long.

The chain combines TRBV2 with TRBJ1-6; D ambiguous. Germline V lookup: CDR1 SNHLY, CDR2 FYNNEI. V lost 4 bases and J lost 6, with 10 bases in between. This CDR3 is built from 14 residues. CDR3 sequence (DNA): TGTGCCAGCAGTGTTTCACAGACTAATTCACCCCTCCACTTT. It translates to CASSVSQTNSPLHF.

V is TRBV6-5 and J is TRBJ1-4; 9 nucleotides match TRBD1. The length of the CDR3 is 14 residues. After removal of 4 bases from V and 6 bases from J, the junction contained 3 bases not matched to a gene. Germline CDR1 and CDR2: MNHEY and SVGAGI. CDR3 sequence (DNA): TGTGCCAGCAGTTTGACAGGGGGAGATGAAAAACTGTTTTTT. It translates to CASSLTGGDEKLFF.

The CDR3, as DNA: TGTGCCAGCAGCCTTGACTACAACCAAGAGACCCAGTACTTC. It yields the protein CASSLDYNQETQYF. The chain uses TRBV7-8 and TRBJ2-5; a weak D match, TRBD2 (5 bases). This CDR3 has 14 amino acids. Germline-derived CDR1 and CDR2 are SGHVS and FQNEAQ. Trimming left V 5 bases short and J 0 bases short, with 10 bases between.

The rearrangement joins TRBV7-6 to TRBJ1-5; no reliable D call. Germline V gene lookup returns CDR1 SGHVS and CDR2 FNYEAQ. Trimming left V 8 bases short and J 6 bases short, with 8 bases between. This CDR3 has 11 residues. The CDR3 DNA follows: TGTGCCAGCGGGCAAAGTCAGCCCCAGCATTTT. Protein sequence: CASGQSQPQHF.

This clone was seen more than once but under ten times. The rearrangement links TRBV7-2 to TRBJ1-1; TRBD1 matches 7 bases. In germline, CDR1 is SGHTA, CDR2 FQGNSA. Germline trimming cut 6 bases from V and 11 bases from J; bases unmatched to any gene: 12. The CDR3 extends over 13 amino acids. The chain's CDR3 is CASSSDREREAFF. CDR3 coding DNA: TGTGCCAGCAGTTCCGACAGGGAGAGGGAGGCTTTCTTT.

The rearrangement joins TRBV7-2 to TRBJ2-2; 8 bases are shared with TRBD2. Per the germline V gene, CDR1 is SGHTA and CDR2 is FQGNSA. V gave up 6 bases and J gave up 9 bases; unmatched junction bases: 6. The CDR3 contains 13 residues. The CDR3 DNA sequence: TGTGCCAGCAGTGTAGCGGGGAGCAGGGAGCTGTTTTTT. It encodes CASSVAGSRELFF. Looking up the rest from reference TRBV7-2 and TRBJ2-2 gives the full variable domain: GAGVSQSPSNKVTEKGKDVELRCDPISGHTALYWYRQSLGQGLEFLIYFQGNSAPDKSGLPSDRFSAERTGGSVSTLTIQRTQQEDSAVYLCASSVAGSRELFFGEGSRLTVL.

This clone was detected once. This chain connects TRBV19 to TRBJ2-1; TRBD2 agrees at 13 bases. V was pared by 5 bases and J by 7 bases, with 11 bases of the junction left unmatched. The CDR3 extends over 17 amino acids. Germline assignment: CDR1 LNHDA and CDR2 SQIVND (reference sequence). The CDR3 DNA reads as TGTGCCAGTAGTCCCCGACGACTAGCGGGGGGCTTGAATGAGCAGTTCTTC. Translated, it gives CASSPRRLAGGLNEQFF.

V usage is TRBV5-1 and J usage is TRBJ1-4; 9 nucleotides match TRBD1. Germline CDR1 and CDR2: SGHRS and YFSETQ. The length of the CDR3 is 15 residues. J gave up 7 bases and V 3 bases, and 7 bases lay outside the gene matches. The CDR3 nucleotides are TGCGCCAGCAGCTATGGACAGGGGCAGGGTGAAAAACTGTTTTTT. Translated: CASSYGQGQGEKLFF.

The rearrangement uses TRBV3-1 (or the pseudogene TRBV3-2) and TRBJ1-1; D may be TRBD1 (5 bases). V lost 3 bases to trimming and J lost 2 bases, with 10 bases between them. The CDR3 has 14 amino acids. CDR1 LGHDT and CDR2 YNNKEL come from the germline V gene (reference sequence). The CDR3: CASSHGGVNTEAFF. The CDR3 DNA sequence: TGTGCCAGCAGCCATGGAGGGGTTAACACTGAAGCTTTCTTT.

For the CDR3, the DNA is TGTGCCAGCAGTTTAAACTCAAACTATGGCTACACCTTC. Translating it yields CASSLNSNYGYTF. This chain joins TRBV6-2 or TRBV6-3 and TRBJ1-2; unclear D gene. CDR3 length: 13 residues. V lost 4 bases and J 2 bases, leaving 8 bases between the germline ends. Germline assignment: CDR1 MNHEY and CDR2 SVGEGT.

Comments on this clone: The sample contains more than one DNA sequence encoding this CDR3. V usage is TRBV6-5 and J usage is TRBJ1-1; D ambiguous. The CDR3 contains 13 residues. CDR1 is MNHEY and CDR2 is SVGAGI in the germline V gene. Trimming pared 6 bases from V and 0 bases from J, leaving 8 bases between. For the CDR3, the DNA is TGTGCCAGCAGAACCACAGTGAACACTGAAGCTTTCTTT. Protein product: CASRTTVNTEAFF.

The rearrangement joins TRBV5-5 to TRBJ2-7, with 7 bases matching TRBD2. The germline gives CDR1 SGHKS, CDR2 YYEKEE (reference sequence). This CDR3 region has 15 residues. V shed 2 bases and J 5 bases; nucleotides not matched to a gene: 10. CDR3 nucleotides: TGTGCCAGCAGCTTTGAGGCGGGGGAAGTAAACGAGCAGTACTTC. Translation gives CASSFEAGEVNEQYF.

This chain connects TRBV7-8 to TRBJ2-3; TRBD1 might be the D (5 bases). V was shortened by 2 bases and J by 0 bases, with 12 bases between the two germline ends. This CDR3 is built from 16 residues. Germline CDR1 reads SGHVS; CDR2 reads FQNEAQ. The CDR3 sequence is CASSLSLRQSTDTQYF. In DNA form, the CDR3 reads TGTGCCAGCAGCTTATCTTTGAGACAGAGCACAGATACGCAGTATTTT.

The V gene is TRBV5-4, the J gene TRBJ2-7; 9 bases match TRBD2. With V trimmed by 0 bases and J by 4 bases, 2 bases remained unmatched. Germline V gene data show CDR1 as SGHNT and CDR2 as YYREEE (reference sequence). The CDR3 has 14 residues. The CDR3 DNA is TGTGCCAGCAGCTTGGAGGCGGGGGGGTACGAGCAGTACTTC. Its protein product is CASSLEAGGYEQYF.

The genes are TRBV24-1 and TRBJ2-2; 13 positions match TRBD2. The germline V gene has CDR1 KGHDR and CDR2 SFDVKD. With 9 bases clipped from V and 4 bases from J, the junction kept 19 bases outside the gene matches. The CDR3 is made up of 20 amino acids. This CDR3 reads CATLPRVTILAGGGTGELFF. CDR3 nucleotide sequence: TGTGCCACCTTACCCCGGGTTACAATACTAGCGGGGGGGGGCACCGGGGAGCTGTTTTTT.

This chain joins TRBV24-1 and TRBJ2-6; possible D gene TRBD2, 5 bases. Trimming pared 0 bases from V and 2 bases from J, leaving 19 bases between. Per the germline V gene, CDR1 is KGHDR and CDR2 is SFDVKD. There are 20 residues in the CDR3. CDR3 sequence: CATSDLRGKGIPAGANVLTF. In DNA form, the CDR3 reads TGTGCCACCAGTGATTTGCGGGGAAAGGGAATTCCTGCTGGGGCCAACGTCCTGACTTTC.

The chain employs TRBV5-1 and TRBJ1-1, with TRBD1 as a possible D gene (6 bases). The CDR3 has 15 residues. V shed 1 base and J shed 5 bases, with 15 bases lying between them. The V gene's germline CDR1 is SGHRS and CDR2 YFSETQ. Here the CDR3 reads CASSLYEGVGTEAFF. Here the CDR3 DNA reads TGCGCCAGCAGCTTGTACGAGGGGGTGGGGACTGAAGCTTTCTTT.

This chain connects TRBV15 to TRBJ2-1; 12 positions match TRBD2. With V trimmed by 1 base and J by 8 bases, 6 bases remained unmatched. Germline assignment: CDR1 LNHNV and CDR2 YYDKDF (reference sequence). CDR3 length: 16 amino acids. Here the CDR3 reads CATSRAGTSGWYEQFF. CDR3 DNA sequence: TGTGCCACCAGCAGAGCGGGGACTAGCGGGTGGTATGAGCAGTTCTTC.